The 30 T cell receptor beta chains below come from one sample, sequenced in a study of shared clonotypes between healthy human individuals. Generated by immunoSEQ multiplex PCR, the TCRdb table keeps only in-frame clones and is missing some. The sample carries more than 2 million clones, approximately 96% recorded once. Material for sequencing was naive CD4+ T cells sorted from blood. Subset: CD45RA+ positively selected. The receptors derive from a man aged 18 to 30 in good health.

V and J are TRBV2 and TRBJ2-1; 12 bases are shared with TRBD2. Germline-derived CDR1 and CDR2 are SNHLY and FYNNEI. V lost 0 bases and J lost 9; bases outside the gene matches: 3. The CDR3 totals 15 residues. CDR3 bases: TGTGCCAGCAGTGAAGCGCTACTAGCGGGGGGTGAGCAGTTCTTC. It encodes CASSEALLAGGEQFF.

To note about this clone: Other nucleotide sequences in the sample specify the same CDR3. This chain joins TRBV14 and TRBJ1-4; D is unresolved. Germline values: CDR1 SGHDN, CDR2 FVKESK. Trimming took 1 base from V and 5 from J, leaving 5 bases between them. This CDR3 has 13 amino acids. CDR3 nucleotides: TGTGCCAGCAGCCAAGGGGTCAATGAAAAACTGTTTTTT. It yields the protein CASSQGVNEKLFF.

J is TRBJ2-7 and V is TRBV7-9; 9 bases are shared with TRBD1. The V and J ends lost 5 bases and 6 bases, in that order; junction bases with no gene match: 5. Germline loops: CDR1 SEHNR, CDR2 FQNEAQ (reference sequence). The CDR3 covers 13 residues. Here the CDR3 reads CASSPGQGSEQYF. The DNA of the CDR3 is TGTGCCAGCAGCCCGGGACAGGGATCCGAGCAGTACTTC.

The gene calls are TRBV7-9 and TRBJ2-2, with D perhaps matching TRBD2 (6 bases). V lost 4 bases and J lost 3, with 15 bases in between. There are 16 residues in the CDR3. Germline CDR1 is SEHNR and CDR2 is FQNEAQ (reference sequence). The CDR3 coding sequence is TGTGCCAGCAGCTCCGGAGGGCCCTGGGACACCGGGGAGCTGTTTTTT. Its translation is CASSSGGPWDTGELFF.

Turning to this clone: The sample holds other DNA sequences that translate to the same CDR3. The chain carries TRBV30 and TRBJ2-3; D could derive from TRBD1 or TRBD2 (5 bases each). V was clipped by 0 bases and J by 1 base, with 5 bases between them. Germline V CDR1 and CDR2: GTSNPN, SVGIG (reference sequence). The CDR3 is 13 amino acids. Here the CDR3 DNA reads TGTGCCTGGAGTGTGGGGGGCACAGATACGCAGTATTTT. This encodes CAWSVGGTDTQYF.

The rearrangement joins TRBV1 to TRBJ2-1; the table's TRBD2 call for D was not verified on the DNA. TRBV1 is a pseudogene. There are 17 residues in the CDR3. In nucleotides, the CDR3 is TGCACCAGCAGCCAAGCCCACTGGCACGGGGAGAGTGATGAGCAGTTCTTC. The encoded protein is CTSSQAHWHGESDEQFF.

This chain uses TRBV6-6 with TRBJ1-1; no clear D gene. The CDR3 is 15 amino acids. Germline values: CDR1 MNHNY, CDR2 SVGAGI (reference sequence). V shed 4 bases and J shed 2 bases, with 14 bases lying between them. CDR3 sequence (DNA): TGTGCCAGCAGTTTCTATGGGGAGGGAAACACTGAAGCTTTCTTT. Translation gives CASSFYGEGNTEAFF.

The rearrangement links TRBV27 to TRBJ1-2; maybe TRBD1 (5 bases). V was shortened by 5 bases and J by 3 bases, with 13 bases between the two germline ends. The length of the CDR3 is 14 residues. From germline, CDR1 is MNHEY and CDR2 SMNVEV (reference sequence). CDR3 sequence reads: CASSRKGRDYGYTF. Here the CDR3 DNA reads TGTGCCAGCAGTAGGAAAGGCAGGGACTATGGCTACACCTTC.

V and J are TRBV5-1 and TRBJ1-2; D call uncertain. There are 17 residues in the CDR3. Germline loops: CDR1 SGHRS, CDR2 YFSETQ. V lost 0 bases to trimming and J lost 2 bases, with 17 bases between them. The CDR3 is CASSLDPDAGLNYGYTF. CDR3 in DNA: TGCGCCAGCAGCTTGGACCCGGATGCAGGCCTCAACTATGGCTACACCTTC.

J is TRBJ1-1 and V is TRBV7-3; D gene unclear. Germline V gene lookup returns CDR1 SGHTA and CDR2 FQGTGA. The CDR3 is made up of 13 amino acids. Trimming left V 4 bases short and J 4 bases short, with 10 bases between. The CDR3 bases are TGTGCCAGCAGCTATATTATGGGCACTGAAGCTTTCTTT. It specifies CASSYIMGTEAFF. Full variable domain (remainder filled in from reference TRBV7-3 and TRBJ1-1): GAGVSQTPSNKVTEKGKYVELRCDPISGHTALYWYRQSLGQGPEFLIYFQGTGAADDSGLPNDRFFAVRPEGSVSTLKIQRTERGDSAVYLCASSYIMGTEAFFGQGTRLTVV.

The chain has TRBV7-2 and TRBJ2-7, with 7 bases aligning to TRBD1. The CDR3 totals 11 residues. V dropped 5 bases and J dropped 12; count of bases not matched to a gene: 7. The germline V gene encodes CDR1 SGHTA and CDR2 FQGNSA. The CDR3 nucleotides are TGTGCCAGCAGCACCGCCGGGACAGCGTACTTC. Translating gives CASSTAGTAYF.

The V and J genes are TRBV6-1 and TRBJ1-2; a possible D gene is TRBD1 (5 bases). Trimming pared 0 bases from V and 14 bases from J, leaving 22 bases between. In germline, CDR1 is MNHNS, CDR2 SASEGT. The CDR3 is 15 residues long. CDR3 loop: CASSEAGDSPMGETF. The CDR3 DNA follows: TGTGCCAGCAGTGAAGCGGGTGACAGTCCTATGGGAGAAACCTTC.

This chain links TRBV29-1 with TRBJ1-2; 8 bases match TRBD1. The CDR3 runs 15 residues. V gave up 3 bases and J gave up 2 bases; unmatched junction bases: 8. Per the germline V gene, CDR1 is SQVTM and CDR2 is ANQGSEA. CDR3 sequence reads: CSVEAAGQGNYGYTF. As DNA, the CDR3 is TGCAGCGTTGAGGCGGCCGGACAGGGCAACTATGGCTACACCTTC.

The rearrangement links TRBV19 to TRBJ2-1; TRBD2 might be the D (6 bases). This CDR3 contains 14 residues. The germline V and J ends were trimmed by 8 bases and 2 bases, with 13 bases remaining between them. The germline gives CDR1 LNHDA, CDR2 SQIVND (reference sequence). The chain's CDR3 is CASSHGGPYNEQFF. The CDR3 DNA reads TGTGCCAGTTCCCACGGGGGACCCTACAATGAGCAGTTCTTC.

The rearrangement joins TRBV6-1 to TRBJ2-1, with 9 bases fitting TRBD2. The germline V gene has CDR1 MNHNS and CDR2 SASEGT. The CDR3 totals 18 residues. After removal of 4 bases from V and 0 bases from J, the junction contained 10 bases not matched to a gene. In nucleotides, the CDR3 is TGTGCCAGCAGTGTGCTAGCGGGGCCTCTTAGCTCCTACAATGAGCAGTTCTTC. It is translated as CASSVLAGPLSSYNEQFF.

This clone occurred once. V gene TRBV25-1 combines with J gene TRBJ1-3, with no clear D. V was cut by 3 bases and J by 5 bases, with 11 bases left in between. Germline V gives CDR1 MGHDK, CDR2 SYGVNS. CDR3 length: 14 residues. The CDR3 is CASSESTVRNTIYF. DNA for the CDR3: TGTGCCAGCAGTGAGTCTACGGTCCGAAACACCATATATTTT.

This rearrangement joins TRBV30 to TRBJ2-1; TRBD1 is a possible D gene (5 bases). The CDR3 is made up of 16 amino acids. Germline V gives CDR1 GTSNPN, CDR2 SVGIG (reference sequence). The ends were cut back, 2 bases at V and 1 base at J, with 15 bases in the middle. The CDR3: CAWSHRGSLSYNEQFF. CDR3 DNA: TGTGCCTGGAGTCATAGGGGCTCCCTATCCTACAATGAGCAGTTCTTC. Complete variable domain (other parts from reference TRBV30 and TRBJ2-1): SQTIHQWPATLVQPVGSPLSLECTVEGTSNPNLYWYRQAAGRGLQLLFYSVGIGQISSEVPQNLSASRPQDRQFILSSKKLLLSDSGFYLCAWSHRGSLSYNEQFFGPGTRLTVL.

About this clone: This sample includes further DNA sequences coding for the same CDR3. The V call is TRBV12-5, the J call TRBJ2-2; D gene unclear. The V gene lost 1 base and the J gene lost 5 bases, with 2 bases spanning the gap. This CDR3 is built from 12 residues. Looked up from germline, CDR1 is LGHNT and CDR2 is FRNRAP. CDR3 in amino acids: CASGLGTGELFF. The CDR3 region has the DNA TGTGCTAGTGGTTTGGGAACCGGGGAGCTGTTTTTT.

This clone was detected once. V and J are TRBV2 and TRBJ2-3; 7 nucleotides align to TRBD1. CDR3 length equals 16 residues. V lost 4 bases, J lost 5 bases, and 12 bases stayed unmatched. The germline CDR1 and CDR2 sequences are SNHLY and FYNNEI. The chain's CDR3 is CASSAYGTVIGDTQYF. CDR3 nucleotides: TGTGCCAGCAGTGCGTACGGGACAGTTATTGGAGATACGCAGTATTTT.

This chain links TRBV6-1 with TRBJ2-2; TRBD1 or TRBD2 may be the D gene (6 bases each). V was trimmed by 6 bases and J by 5 bases, leaving 16 bases between them. CDR1 and CDR2 (germline): MNHNS, SASEGT. This CDR3 is 15 amino acids long. The CDR3 region has the DNA TGTGCCAGCAGCCGAGGGGGGCTAGGGACCGGGGAGCTGTTTTTT. It encodes CASSRGGLGTGELFF.

The V call is TRBV7-9, the J call TRBJ2-7; TRBD2 aligns across 7 bases. The CDR3 spans 17 residues. CDR1 is SEHNR and CDR2 is FQNEAQ in the germline V gene (reference sequence). V shed 1 base, J shed 3 bases, and the junction held 12 bases outside the gene matches. The CDR3 here is CASSLVNWRLAGYEQYF. Here the CDR3 DNA reads TGTGCCAGCAGCTTAGTTAATTGGAGATTAGCGGGCTACGAGCAGTACTTC.

With respect to this clone: Within the sample, other DNA sequences also encode this same CDR3. This chain connects TRBV18 to TRBJ2-5; possible D gene TRBD1, 5 bases. This CDR3 contains 13 residues. V lost 6 bases and J 2 bases, leaving 10 bases between the germline ends. CDR1 KGHSH and CDR2 LQKENI come from the germline V gene. The CDR3 region is CASSPTVQETQYF. The CDR3 DNA reads as TGTGCCAGCTCCCCGACAGTTCAAGAGACCCAGTACTTC. Variable domain in full (rest from reference TRBV18 and TRBJ2-5): NAGVMQNPRHLVRRRGQEARLRCSPMKGHSHVYWYRQLPEEGLKFMVYLQKENIIDESGMPKERFSAEFPKEGPSILRIQQVVRGDSAAYFCASSPTVQETQYFGPGTRLLVL.

The CDR3 loop reads CASSPGGNGNTIYF. The CDR3 DNA reads as TGTGCCAGTAGCCCAGGGGGAAATGGAAACACCATATATTTT. The rearrangement joins TRBV19 to TRBJ1-3; 7 positions agree with TRBD1. Germline-derived CDR1 and CDR2 are LNHDA and SQIVND (reference sequence). This CDR3 is 14 amino acids long. With V trimmed by 6 bases and J by 3 bases, 5 bases remained unmatched.

This chain uses TRBV25-1 with TRBJ1-2; no reliable D call. Between the trimmed V and J ends, which lost 0 bases and 8 bases, there was a span of 7 bases. Germline CDR1 MGHDK, CDR2 SYGVNS. The CDR3 runs to 12 residues. The CDR3 region is CASSEYVGGYTF. CDR3 coding DNA: TGTGCCAGCAGTGAATATGTGGGGGGCTACACCTTC.

This chain links TRBV5-1 with TRBJ1-1; the D gene is possibly TRBD1 (5 bases). Germline V gene data show CDR1 as SGHRS and CDR2 as YFSETQ. Trimming removed 7 bases at V and 1 base at J, with 11 bases between. The CDR3 is made up of 13 amino acids. This CDR3 reads CASRIQENTEAFF. The DNA of the CDR3 is TGCGCCAGCCGAATACAGGAGAACACTGAAGCTTTCTTT.

The chain employs TRBV7-2 and TRBJ2-5; 8 positions match TRBD1. CDR1 and CDR2 (germline): SGHTA, FQGNSA. This CDR3 spans 15 amino acids. With 4 bases clipped from V and 4 bases from J, the junction kept 8 bases outside the gene matches. CDR3 amino acids: CASSSGTGWGETQYF. The CDR3 DNA follows: TGTGCCAGCAGCTCCGGGACAGGTTGGGGAGAGACCCAGTACTTC.

Only one count was recorded for this clone. This chain joins TRBV7-9 and TRBJ2-2; 7 bases are shared with TRBD1. The CDR3 is 16 amino acids. Trimming removed 4 bases from V and 6 bases from J; junction bases left unmatched: 11. CDR1 is SEHNR, CDR2 FQNEAQ, per germline (reference sequence). The CDR3 sequence is CASSSTGAPLAGELFF. CDR3 in DNA: TGTGCCAGCAGCTCCACAGGGGCTCCCCTCGCCGGGGAGCTGTTTTTT.

Comment on this clone: Other DNA sequences from this sample encode an identical CDR3 as well. This sequence joins TRBV10-1 and TRBJ2-3; 9 positions agree with TRBD1. Looked up from germline, CDR1 is WNHNN and CDR2 is SYGVQD (reference sequence). The CDR3 length is 14 residues. V was clipped by 6 bases and J by 1 base; unmatched bases: 2. CDR3 sequence reads: CASSRDRGTDTQYF. DNA of the CDR3: TGCGCCAGCAGCCGGGACAGGGGCACAGATACGCAGTATTTT.

CDR3 sequence reads: CASSILQGRQPQHF. In nucleotides, the CDR3 is TGTGCCAGTAGTATTTTGCAGGGGCGTCAGCCCCAGCATTTT. The rearrangement uses TRBV19 and TRBJ1-5; D might be TRBD1 (6 bases). Per the germline V gene, CDR1 is LNHDA and CDR2 is SQIVND (reference sequence). Trimming pared 3 bases from V and 6 bases from J, leaving 12 bases between. The CDR3 is 14 residues long.

J is TRBJ2-7 and V is TRBV19; 7 bases map to TRBD1. Trimming at V came to 3 bases and at J to 0 bases, leaving 11 bases not matched to a gene. Germline assignment: CDR1 LNHDA and CDR2 SQIVND (reference sequence). CDR3 length: 17 residues. The CDR3 loop reads CASSILPNRDSSYEQYF. The CDR3 DNA is TGTGCCAGTAGTATTCTGCCCAACCGGGACAGCTCCTACGAGCAGTACTTC.